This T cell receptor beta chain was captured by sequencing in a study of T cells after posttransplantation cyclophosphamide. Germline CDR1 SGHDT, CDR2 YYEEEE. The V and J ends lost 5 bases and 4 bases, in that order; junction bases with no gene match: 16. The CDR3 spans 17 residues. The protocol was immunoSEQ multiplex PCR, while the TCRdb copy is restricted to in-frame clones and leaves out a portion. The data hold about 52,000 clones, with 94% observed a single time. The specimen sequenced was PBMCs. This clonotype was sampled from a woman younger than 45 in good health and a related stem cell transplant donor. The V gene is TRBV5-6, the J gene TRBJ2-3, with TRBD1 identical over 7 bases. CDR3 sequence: CASRPRPGQSLSDTQYF. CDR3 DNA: TGTGCCAGCAGGCCCCGGCCGGGACAGTCTTTATCAGATACGCAGTATTTT.